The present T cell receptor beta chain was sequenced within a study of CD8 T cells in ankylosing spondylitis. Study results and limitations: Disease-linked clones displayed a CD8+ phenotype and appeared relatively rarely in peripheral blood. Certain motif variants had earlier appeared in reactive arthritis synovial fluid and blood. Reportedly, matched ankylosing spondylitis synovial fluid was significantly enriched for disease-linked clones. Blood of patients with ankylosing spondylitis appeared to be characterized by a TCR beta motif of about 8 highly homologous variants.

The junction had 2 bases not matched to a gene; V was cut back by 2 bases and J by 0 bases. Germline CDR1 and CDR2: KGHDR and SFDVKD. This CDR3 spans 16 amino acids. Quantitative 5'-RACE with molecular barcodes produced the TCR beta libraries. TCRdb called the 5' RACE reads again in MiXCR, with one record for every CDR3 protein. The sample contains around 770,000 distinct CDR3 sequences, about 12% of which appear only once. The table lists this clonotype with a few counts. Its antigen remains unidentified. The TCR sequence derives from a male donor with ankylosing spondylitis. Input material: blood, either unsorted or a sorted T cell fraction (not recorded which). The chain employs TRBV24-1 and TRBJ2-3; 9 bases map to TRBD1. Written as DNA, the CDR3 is TGTGCCACCAGTGATTCCGGGACAGGGAGCACAGATACGCAGTATTTT. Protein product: CATSDSGTGSTDTQYF.